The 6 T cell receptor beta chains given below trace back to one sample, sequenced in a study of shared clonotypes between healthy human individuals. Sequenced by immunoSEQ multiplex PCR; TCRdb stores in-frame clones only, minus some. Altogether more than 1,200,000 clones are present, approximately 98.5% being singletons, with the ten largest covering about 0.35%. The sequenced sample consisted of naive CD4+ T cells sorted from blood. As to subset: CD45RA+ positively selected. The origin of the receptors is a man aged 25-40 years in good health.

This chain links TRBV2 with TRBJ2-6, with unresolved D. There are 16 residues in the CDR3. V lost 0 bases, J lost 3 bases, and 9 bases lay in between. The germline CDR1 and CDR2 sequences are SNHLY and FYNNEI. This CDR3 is CASSEALGVGANVLTF. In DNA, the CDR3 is TGTGCCAGCAGTGAAGCGCTCGGAGTTGGGGCCAACGTCCTGACTTTC.

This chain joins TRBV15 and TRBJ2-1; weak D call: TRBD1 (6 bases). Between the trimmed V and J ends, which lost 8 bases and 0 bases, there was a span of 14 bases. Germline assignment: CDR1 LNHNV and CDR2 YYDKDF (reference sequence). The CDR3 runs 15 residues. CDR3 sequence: CATGQGHSSYNEQFF. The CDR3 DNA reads TGTGCCACCGGGCAGGGGCATAGCTCCTACAATGAGCAGTTCTTC. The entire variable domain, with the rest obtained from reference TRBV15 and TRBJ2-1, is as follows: DAMVIQNPRYQVTQFGKPVTLSCSQTLNHNVMYWYQQKSSQAPKLLFHYYDKDFNNEADTPDNFQSRRPNTSFCFLDIRSPGLGDTAMYLCATGQGHSSYNEQFFGPGTRLTVL.

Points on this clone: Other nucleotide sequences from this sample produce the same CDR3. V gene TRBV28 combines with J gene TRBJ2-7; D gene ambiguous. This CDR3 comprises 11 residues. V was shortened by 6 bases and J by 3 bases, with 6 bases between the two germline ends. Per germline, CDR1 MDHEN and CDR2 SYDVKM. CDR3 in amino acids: CASSLDYEQYF. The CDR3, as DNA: TGTGCCAGCAGCTTAGACTACGAGCAGTACTTC.

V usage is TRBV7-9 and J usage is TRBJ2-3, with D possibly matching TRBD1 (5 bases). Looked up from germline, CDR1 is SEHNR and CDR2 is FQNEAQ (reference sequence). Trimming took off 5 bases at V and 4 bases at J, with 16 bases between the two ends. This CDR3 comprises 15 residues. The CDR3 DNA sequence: TGTGCCAGCAGCAATAAGGGGTACGACGCAGATACGCAGTATTTT. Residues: CASSNKGYDADTQYF.

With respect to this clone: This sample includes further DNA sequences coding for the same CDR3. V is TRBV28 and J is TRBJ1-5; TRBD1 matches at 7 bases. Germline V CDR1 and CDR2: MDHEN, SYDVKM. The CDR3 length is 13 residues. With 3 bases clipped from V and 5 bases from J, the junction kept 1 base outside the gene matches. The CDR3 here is CASSLQGDQPQHF. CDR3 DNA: TGTGCCAGCAGTTTGCAGGGGGATCAGCCCCAGCATTTT. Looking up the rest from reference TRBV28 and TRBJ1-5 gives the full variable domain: DVKVTQSSRYLVKRTGEKVFLECVQDMDHENMFWYRQDPGLGLRLIYFSYDVKMKEKGDIPEGYSVSREKKERFSLILESASTNQTSMYLCASSLQGDQPQHFGDGTRLSIL.

The CDR3 loop reads CASKSKRGANVLTF. CDR3 sequence (DNA): TGTGCCAGCAAGAGTAAGCGAGGGGCCAACGTCCTGACTTTC. The J gene is TRBJ2-6, the V gene TRBV6-5; D gene ambiguous. The V end was cut by 7 bases, the J end by 4 bases, with 11 bases between. This CDR3 contains 14 residues. Germline assignment: CDR1 MNHEY and CDR2 SVGAGI.